This T cell receptor (beta chain) appears in the sequencing data of a study of T cell responses to AZD1222 COVID-19 vaccine. The CDR3 sequence is 17 residues long. The V segment lost 1 base and the J segment 3 bases; nucleotides outside the gene matches: 10. CDR1 and CDR2 from the germline V gene are SEHNR and FQNEAQ (reference sequence). The repertoire was sequenced with immunoSEQ multiplex PCR; TCRdb's copy has only in-frame clones and lacks some. The profile shows some 170,000 clones, roughly nine tenths of them singletons. This chain connects TRBV7-9 to TRBJ2-7; 9 bases fit TRBD1. The source material was peripheral blood, sampled on day 0 of AZD1222 vaccination. This TCR was recovered from an adult in good health. The CDR3 sequence is CASSLVSGTGHHYEQYF. The CDR3, as DNA: TGTGCCAGCAGCTTAGTTTCCGGGACAGGGCATCACTACGAGCAGTACTTC.